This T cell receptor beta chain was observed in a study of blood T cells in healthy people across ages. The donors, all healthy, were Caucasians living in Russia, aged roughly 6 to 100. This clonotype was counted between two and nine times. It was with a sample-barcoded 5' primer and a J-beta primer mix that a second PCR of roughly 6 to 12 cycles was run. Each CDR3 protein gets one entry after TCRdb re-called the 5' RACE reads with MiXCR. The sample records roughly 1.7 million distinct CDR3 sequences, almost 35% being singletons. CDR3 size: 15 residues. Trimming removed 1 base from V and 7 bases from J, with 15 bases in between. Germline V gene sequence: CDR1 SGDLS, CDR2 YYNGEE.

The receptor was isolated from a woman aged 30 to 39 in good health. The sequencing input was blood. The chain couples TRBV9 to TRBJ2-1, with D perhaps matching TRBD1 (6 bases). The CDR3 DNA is TGTGCCAGCAGCGTATGGGGGCAGGGGTCGAATGAGCAGTTCTTC. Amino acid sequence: CASSVWGQGSNEQFF.